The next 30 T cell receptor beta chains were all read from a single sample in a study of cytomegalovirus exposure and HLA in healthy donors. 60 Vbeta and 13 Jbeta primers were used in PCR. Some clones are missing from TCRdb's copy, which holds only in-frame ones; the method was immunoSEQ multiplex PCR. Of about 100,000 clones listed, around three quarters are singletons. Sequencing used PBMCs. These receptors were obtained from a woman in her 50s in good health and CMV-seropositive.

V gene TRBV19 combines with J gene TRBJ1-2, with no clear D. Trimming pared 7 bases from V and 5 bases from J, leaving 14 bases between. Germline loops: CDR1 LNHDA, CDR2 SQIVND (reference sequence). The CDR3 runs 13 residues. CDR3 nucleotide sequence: TGTGCCAGTACCCACCAGGAAAAATATGGCTACACCTTC. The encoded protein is CASTHQEKYGYTF.

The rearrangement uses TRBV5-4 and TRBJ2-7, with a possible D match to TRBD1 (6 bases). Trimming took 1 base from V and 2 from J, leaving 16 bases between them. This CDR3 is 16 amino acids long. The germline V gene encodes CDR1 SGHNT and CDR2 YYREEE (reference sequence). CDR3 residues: CASSLSGGRGTYEQYF. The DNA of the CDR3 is TGTGCCAGCAGCTTGTCTGGTGGTAGGGGGACCTACGAGCAGTACTTC.

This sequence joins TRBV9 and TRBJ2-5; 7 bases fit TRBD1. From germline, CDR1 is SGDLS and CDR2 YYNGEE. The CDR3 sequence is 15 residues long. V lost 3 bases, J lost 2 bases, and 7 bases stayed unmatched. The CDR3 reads CASSGQQGIQETQYF. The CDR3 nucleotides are TGTGCCAGCAGCGGGCAACAGGGGATTCAAGAGACCCAGTACTTC.

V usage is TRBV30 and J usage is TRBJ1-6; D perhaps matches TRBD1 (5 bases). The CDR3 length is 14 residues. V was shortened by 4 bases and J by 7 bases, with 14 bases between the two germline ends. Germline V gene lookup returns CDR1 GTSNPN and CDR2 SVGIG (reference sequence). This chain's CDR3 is CAWTPQGGNSPLHF. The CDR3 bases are TGTGCCTGGACCCCCCAGGGCGGCAATTCACCCCTCCACTTT.

CDR3 nucleotides: TGTGCCTGGAGTGCGGGACAGTACTCTGGAAACACCATATATTTT. Its protein is CAWSAGQYSGNTIYF. The J gene is TRBJ1-3, the V gene TRBV30, with 7 bases matching TRBD1. The CDR3 runs 15 residues. Germline loops: CDR1 GTSNPN, CDR2 SVGIG (reference sequence). After removal of 1 base from V and 0 bases from J, the junction contained 3 bases not matched to a gene. Based on the CDR3 plus reference TRBV30 and TRBJ1-3, the full variable domain is SQTIHQWPATLVQPVGSPLSLECTVEGTSNPNLYWYRQAAGRGLQLLFYSVGIGQISSEVPQNLSASRPQDRQFILSSKKLLLSDSGFYLCAWSAGQYSGNTIYFGEGSWLTVV.

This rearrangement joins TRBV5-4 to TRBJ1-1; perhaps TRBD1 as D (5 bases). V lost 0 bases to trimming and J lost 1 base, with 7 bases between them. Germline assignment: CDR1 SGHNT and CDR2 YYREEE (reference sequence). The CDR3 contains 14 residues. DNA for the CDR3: TGTGCCAGCAGCTTGGGGGGCAGGAACACTGAAGCTTTCTTT. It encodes CASSLGGRNTEAFF.

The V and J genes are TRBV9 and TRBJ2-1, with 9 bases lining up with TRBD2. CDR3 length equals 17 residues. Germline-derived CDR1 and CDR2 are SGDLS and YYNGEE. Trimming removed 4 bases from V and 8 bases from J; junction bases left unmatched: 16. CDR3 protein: CASSYHSGGSIVDEQFF. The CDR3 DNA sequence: TGTGCCAGCAGCTACCATAGCGGGGGCTCCATTGTGGATGAGCAGTTCTTC.

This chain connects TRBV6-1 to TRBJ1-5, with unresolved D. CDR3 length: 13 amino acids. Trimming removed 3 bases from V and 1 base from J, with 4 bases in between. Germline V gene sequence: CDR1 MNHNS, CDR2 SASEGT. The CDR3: CASSDYSNQPQHF. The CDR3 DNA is TGTGCCAGCAGTGACTACAGCAATCAGCCCCAGCATTTT.

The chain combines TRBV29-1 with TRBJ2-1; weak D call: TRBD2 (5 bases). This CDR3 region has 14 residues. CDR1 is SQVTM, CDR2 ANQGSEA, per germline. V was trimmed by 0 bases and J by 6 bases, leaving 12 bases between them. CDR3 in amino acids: CSVEDVRVSNEQFF. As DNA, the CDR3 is TGCAGCGTTGAAGACGTGAGGGTCAGCAATGAGCAGTTCTTC.

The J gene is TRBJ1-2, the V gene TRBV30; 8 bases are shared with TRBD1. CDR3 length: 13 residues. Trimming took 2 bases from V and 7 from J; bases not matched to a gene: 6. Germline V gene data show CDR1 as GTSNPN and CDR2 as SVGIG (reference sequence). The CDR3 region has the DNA TGTGCCTGGAGTCAGGGGACAGGTGCTGGCTACACCTTC. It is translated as CAWSQGTGAGYTF.

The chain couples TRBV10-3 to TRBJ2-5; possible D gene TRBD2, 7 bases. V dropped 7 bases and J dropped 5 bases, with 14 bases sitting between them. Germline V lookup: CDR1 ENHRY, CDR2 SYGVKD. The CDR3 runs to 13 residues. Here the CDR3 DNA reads TGTGCCATCAATGGGGGGGCAGGGGAGACCCAGTACTTC. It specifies CAINGGAGETQYF.

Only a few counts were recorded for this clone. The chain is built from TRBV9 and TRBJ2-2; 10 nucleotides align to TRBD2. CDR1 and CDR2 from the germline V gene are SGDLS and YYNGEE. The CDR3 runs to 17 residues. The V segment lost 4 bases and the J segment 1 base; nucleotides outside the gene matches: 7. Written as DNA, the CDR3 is TGTGCCAGCAGCTCGCCACTAGCGGGGATGAACACCGGGGAGCTGTTTTTT. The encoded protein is CASSSPLAGMNTGELFF.

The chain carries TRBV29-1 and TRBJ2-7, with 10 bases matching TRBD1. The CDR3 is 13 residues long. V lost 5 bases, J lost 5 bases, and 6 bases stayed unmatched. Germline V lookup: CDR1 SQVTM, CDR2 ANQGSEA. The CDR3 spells CSVLGQGSHEQYF. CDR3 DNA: TGCAGCGTTCTGGGACAGGGGTCCCACGAGCAGTACTTC.

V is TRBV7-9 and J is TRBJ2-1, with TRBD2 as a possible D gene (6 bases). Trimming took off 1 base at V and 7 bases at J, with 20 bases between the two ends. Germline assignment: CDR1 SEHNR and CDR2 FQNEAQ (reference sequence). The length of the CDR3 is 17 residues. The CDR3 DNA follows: TGTGCCAGCAGCTTAGTTCAACGACTAGAAACGTTGAATGAGCAGTTCTTC. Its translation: CASSLVQRLETLNEQFF.

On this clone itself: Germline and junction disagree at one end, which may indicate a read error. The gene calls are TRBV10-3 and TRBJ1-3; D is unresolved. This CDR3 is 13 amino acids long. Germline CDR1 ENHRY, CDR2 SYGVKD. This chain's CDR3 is CASSTGYGNTIYF. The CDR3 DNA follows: TGTGCCAGCAGTACGGGATACGGAAACACCATATATTTT.

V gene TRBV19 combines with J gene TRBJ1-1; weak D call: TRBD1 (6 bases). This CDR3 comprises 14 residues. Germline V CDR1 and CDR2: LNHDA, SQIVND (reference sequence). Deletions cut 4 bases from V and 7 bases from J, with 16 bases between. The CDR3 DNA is TGTGCCAGTAGTAGGGGGACACCCTTGGATGAAGCTTTCTTT. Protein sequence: CASSRGTPLDEAFF.

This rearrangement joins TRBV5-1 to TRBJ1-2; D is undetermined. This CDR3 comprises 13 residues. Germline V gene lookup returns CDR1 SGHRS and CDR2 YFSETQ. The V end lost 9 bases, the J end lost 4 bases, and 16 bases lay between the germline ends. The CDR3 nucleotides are TGCGCCACTACGGAGGGTGGAAGCTATGGCTACACCTTC. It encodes CATTEGGSYGYTF.

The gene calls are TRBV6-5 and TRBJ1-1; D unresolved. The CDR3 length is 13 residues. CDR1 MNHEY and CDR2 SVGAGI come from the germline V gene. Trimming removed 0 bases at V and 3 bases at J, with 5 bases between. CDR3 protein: CASSYSRDTEAFF. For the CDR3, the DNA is TGTGCCAGCAGTTACTCGAGGGACACTGAAGCTTTCTTT.

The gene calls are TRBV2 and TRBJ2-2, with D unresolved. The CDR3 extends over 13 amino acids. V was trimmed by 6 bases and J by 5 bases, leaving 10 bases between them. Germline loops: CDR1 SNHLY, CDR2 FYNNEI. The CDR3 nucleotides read TGTGCCAGCAGCCGCGAAAAAACCGGGGAGCTGTTTTTT. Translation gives CASSREKTGELFF.

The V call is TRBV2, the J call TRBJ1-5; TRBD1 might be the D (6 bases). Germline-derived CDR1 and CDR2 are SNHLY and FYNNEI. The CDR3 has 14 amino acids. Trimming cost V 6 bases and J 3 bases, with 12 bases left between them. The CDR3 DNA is TGTGCCAGCAGCGGACAGAGGTACAATCAGCCCCAGCATTTT. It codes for CASSGQRYNQPQHF.

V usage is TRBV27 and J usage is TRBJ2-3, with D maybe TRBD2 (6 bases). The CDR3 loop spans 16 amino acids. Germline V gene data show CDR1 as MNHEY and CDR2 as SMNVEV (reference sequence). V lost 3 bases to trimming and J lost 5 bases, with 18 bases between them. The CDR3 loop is CASSFVRRGGGDTQYF. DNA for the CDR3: TGTGCCAGCAGTTTTGTTCGGCGGGGTGGTGGAGATACGCAGTATTTT.

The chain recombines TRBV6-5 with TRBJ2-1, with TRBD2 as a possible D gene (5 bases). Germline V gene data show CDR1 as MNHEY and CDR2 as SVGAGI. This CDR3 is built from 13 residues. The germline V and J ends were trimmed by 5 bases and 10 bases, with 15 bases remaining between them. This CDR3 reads CASSPTPSSEQFF. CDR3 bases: TGTGCCAGCAGTCCCACTCCTAGCAGCGAGCAGTTCTTC.

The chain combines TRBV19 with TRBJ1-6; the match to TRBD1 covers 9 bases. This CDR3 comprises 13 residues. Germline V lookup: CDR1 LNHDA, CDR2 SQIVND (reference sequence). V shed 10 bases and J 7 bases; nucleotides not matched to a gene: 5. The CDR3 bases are TGTGCCACCCGACAGGGGGGGAATTCACCCCTCCACTTT. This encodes CATRQGGNSPLHF.

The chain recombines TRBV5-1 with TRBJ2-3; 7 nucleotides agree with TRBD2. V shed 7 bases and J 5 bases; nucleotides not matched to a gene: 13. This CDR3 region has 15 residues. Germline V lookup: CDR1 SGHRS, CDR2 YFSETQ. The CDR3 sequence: CASARAGVGEDTQYF. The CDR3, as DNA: TGCGCCAGCGCCAGGGCGGGAGTGGGTGAAGATACGCAGTATTTT.

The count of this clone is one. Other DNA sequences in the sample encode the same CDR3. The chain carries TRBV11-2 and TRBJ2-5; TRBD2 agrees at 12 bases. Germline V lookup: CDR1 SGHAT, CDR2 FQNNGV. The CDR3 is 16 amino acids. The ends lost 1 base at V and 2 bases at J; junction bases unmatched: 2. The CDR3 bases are TGTGCCAGCAGCTTAGGCCTAGCGGGGGGGCAAGAGACCCAGTACTTC. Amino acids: CASSLGLAGGQETQYF. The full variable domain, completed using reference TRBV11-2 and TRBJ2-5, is EAGVAQSPRYKIIEKRQSVAFWCNPISGHATLYWYQQILGQGPKLLIQFQNNGVVDDSQLPKDRFSAERLKGVDSTLKIQPAKLEDSAVYLCASSLGLAGGQETQYFGPGTRLLVL.

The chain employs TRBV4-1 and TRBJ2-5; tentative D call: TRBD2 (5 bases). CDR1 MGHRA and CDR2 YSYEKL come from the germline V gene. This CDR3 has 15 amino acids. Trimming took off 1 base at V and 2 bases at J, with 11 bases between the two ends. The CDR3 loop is CASSQGRLIQETQYF. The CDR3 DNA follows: TGCGCCAGCAGCCAAGGGAGACTAATACAAGAGACCCAGTACTTC.

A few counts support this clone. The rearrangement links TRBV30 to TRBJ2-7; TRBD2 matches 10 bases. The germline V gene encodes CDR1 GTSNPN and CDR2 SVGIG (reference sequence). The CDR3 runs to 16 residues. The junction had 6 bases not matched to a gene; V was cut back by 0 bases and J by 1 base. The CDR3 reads CAWSVMSSGRSYEQYF. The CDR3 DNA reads TGTGCCTGGAGTGTAATGAGTAGCGGGAGGTCCTACGAGCAGTACTTC.

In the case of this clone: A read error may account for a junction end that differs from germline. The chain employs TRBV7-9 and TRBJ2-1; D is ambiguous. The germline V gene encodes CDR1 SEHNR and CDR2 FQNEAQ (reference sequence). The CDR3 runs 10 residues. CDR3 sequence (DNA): TGTTCCAGCAGCTGGGCTGAGCAGTTCTTC. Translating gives CSSSWAEQFF.

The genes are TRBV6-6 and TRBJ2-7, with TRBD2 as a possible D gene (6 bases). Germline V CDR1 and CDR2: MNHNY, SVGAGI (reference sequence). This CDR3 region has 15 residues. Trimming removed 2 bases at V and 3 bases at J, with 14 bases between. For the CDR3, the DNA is TGTGCCAGCAGTTACGCTGGAGGGAAGCTCTACGAGCAGTACTTC. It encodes CASSYAGGKLYEQYF.

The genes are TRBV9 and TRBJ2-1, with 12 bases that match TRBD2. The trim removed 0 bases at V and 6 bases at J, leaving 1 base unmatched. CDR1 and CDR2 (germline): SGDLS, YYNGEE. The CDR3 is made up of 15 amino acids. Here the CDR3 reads CASSVASGGVNEQFF. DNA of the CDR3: TGTGCCAGCAGCGTAGCTAGCGGGGGGGTCAATGAGCAGTTCTTC.